This TCR beta chain was sequenced in a study of T-cell memory formation after mild COVID-19. Study conclusions and caveats: Prior to infection, memory already included some responding clones, suggesting cross-reactive memory joined. Day 37-peaking second-wave clones had unconfirmed SARS-CoV-2 specificity. From day 15 to 85, contracting clones were balanced between CD4 and CD8, whereas later expanders leaned toward CD4+.

A 5'RACE reaction primed in the constant segment made cDNA libraries of TCR alpha and TCR beta, and these carried sample barcodes and UMIs. TCRdb reprocessed the 5' RACE reads via MiXCR and lists one record per CDR3 protein. The sample includes 250,000 to 350,000 distinct CDR3 sequences, around an eighth of them seen just once. Trimming took 0 bases from V and 4 from J, leaving 12 bases between them. Germline CDR1 DFQATT, CDR2 SNEGSKA (reference sequence). This CDR3 contains 15 residues. Worth noting for this clonotype: The antigen is undetermined.

Sequenced input: PBMCs or a T cell subset sorted from them (not recorded which). This TCR came from a man aged 18 to 30 who had mild COVID-19 (a few samples of this study predate the infection). Cell type and time point are not known. The J gene is TRBJ1-4, the V gene TRBV20-1; possibly TRBD1 for D (5 bases). CDR3 sequence reads: CSARDGTGFNEKLFF. As DNA, the CDR3 is TGCAGTGCTAGAGATGGGACGGGCTTTAATGAAAAACTGTTTTTT.